These T cell receptor beta chains were read from a single sample in a study of T cells in Graves' hyperthyroidism and ophthalmopathy. TCRdb itself ran the multiplex PCR reads through MiXCR, one entry per CDR3 protein. The sample has 700,000 or so distinct CDR3 sequences, approximately 16% seen once. What was sequenced was blood. The origin of the receptors is a man between 18 and 35 years old with Graves' hyperthyroidism. CDR3s include the opening cysteine and the closing phenylalanine or tryptophan. The order of the fields is clone size, J gene, V gene, CDR3 protein. Clone size is given for some rows only: seen once, a few or many times, or a class if the clone is expanded.

size: many
J: TRBJ2-7
V: TRBV12-3/TRBV12-4
CDR3: CASSLVTGIDEQYF

size: many
J: TRBJ2-7
V: TRBV28
CDR3: CASRSGAHEQYF

size: many
J: TRBJ2-7
V: TRBV11-1
CDR3: CASSFLRSSYEQYF

size: many
J: TRBJ2-1
V: TRBV28
CDR3: CASKGDNEQFF

size: many
J: TRBJ2-5
V: TRBV28
CDR3: CASSFTGLRQTQYF

size: NA
J: TRBJ2-3
V: TRBV7-8
CDR3: CASSPLFQREGPDTQYF

size: many
J: TRBJ2-7
V: TRBV6-2/TRBV6-3
CDR3: CASSSTTEQYF

size: many
J: TRBJ2-3
V: TRBV11-2
CDR3: CASSSGLAGDGDTQYF

size: many
J: TRBJ2-3
V: TRBV28
CDR3: CASSPGTDTDTQYF

size: many
J: TRBJ2-1
V: TRBV12-3/TRBV12-4
CDR3: CASSLGLGDQQFF

size: NA
J: TRBJ1-1
V: TRBV28
CDR3: CASSLWKGRQGSSEAFF

size: few
J: TRBJ1-2
V: TRBV27
CDR3: CASSRNPGTATNYGYTF

size: NA
J: TRBJ2-7
V: TRBV9
CDR3: CASSDLAGEQYF

size: few
J: TRBJ2-7
V: TRBV6-1
CDR3: CASSPAQVGGRVEQYF

size: many
J: TRBJ2-5
V: TRBV28
CDR3: CASSSITTSGSLGETQYF

size: NA
J: TRBJ2-1
V: TRBV7-9
CDR3: CASSVVTAVYNEQFF

size: few
J: TRBJ2-7
V: TRBV7-9
CDR3: CASSRGSSEQYF

size: few
J: TRBJ2-4
V: TRBV6-2/TRBV6-3
CDR3: CASSPGLAGNALAKNIQYF

size: many
J: TRBJ2-7
V: TRBV11-2
CDR3: CASSFGGQGQYF

size: NA
J: TRBJ1-2
V: TRBV7-2
CDR3: CASSYTGGIYGYTF

size: NA
J: TRBJ2-1
V: TRBV7-2
CDR3: CASSGPRGTEQFF

size: NA
J: TRBJ2-2
V: TRBV5-1
CDR3: CASSEGLVPGELFF

size: many
J: TRBJ2-3
V: TRBV7-2
CDR3: CASSFDRGADTQYF

size: NA
J: TRBJ1-2
V: TRBV20-1
CDR3: CSARDDGYGYTF

size: few
J: TRBJ2-3
V: TRBV12-3/TRBV12-4
CDR3: CASSSIRAGGTDTQYF

size: few
J: TRBJ2-3
V: TRBV11-1
CDR3: CASKRLPTDTQYF

size: NA
J: TRBJ2-4
V: TRBV19
CDR3: CASSTLAGVSENIQYF